The present entry profiles one T cell receptor beta chain with its context. Its antigen is as yet unknown. As to treatment: approximately 18 received Ad26.COV2.S at low or high dose, single or two shots; a few received placebo; per-sample allocation not given. The samples were gathered on day 63 after the first injection of vaccine or placebo. TCRdb keeps only in-frame clones here, not all; method: immunoSEQ multiplex PCR. The top ten clones hold over 1.3% of a sample with about 680,000 clones, 80% to 90% of them seen once. V was cut by 5 bases and J by 4 bases, with 12 bases left in between. CDR1 SGHTA and CDR2 FQGNSA come from the germline V gene. The CDR3 totals 13 residues. The data belong to a study of Ad26.COV2.S vaccination and SARS-CoV-2 variants. About the research overall: Intramuscular Ad26.COV2.S at 5x10^10 or 1x10^11 viral particles. Broader study findings: Measures of TCR breadth and depth may have fallen short of total T cell responses. Vaccinated individuals (as opposed to placebo recipients) had higher spike-specific TCR breadth.

This clonotype was obtained from a person between 18 and 65 years old who received the Ad26.COV2.S COVID-19 vaccine or a placebo. V and J are TRBV7-2 and TRBJ2-7, with a possible D match to TRBD1 (6 bases). The sample in question was peripheral blood, obtained in a trial of Ad26.COV2.S vaccine versus placebo. Here the CDR3 reads CASSGTRGYEQYF. DNA for the CDR3: TGTGCCAGCAGCGGGACACGCGGATACGAGCAGTACTTC.